The 5 T cell receptor beta chains presented below share a single source sample, sequenced in a study of blood T cell repertoires in COVID-19. The table came from immunoSEQ multiplex PCR; TCRdb's copy has only in-frame clones and leaves some out. The repertoire has over 80,000 clones, about 88% of them found once; the top ten carry 1.2%. The specimen sequenced was peripheral blood. The source is a man older than 75 with active or convalescent COVID-19.

The chain couples TRBV7-8 to TRBJ1-4; 9 nucleotides match TRBD1. This CDR3 comprises 14 residues. V gave up 5 bases and J gave up 5 bases; unmatched junction bases: 3. Looked up from germline, CDR1 is SGHVS and CDR2 is FQNEAQ. The CDR3 DNA sequence: TGTGCCAGCAGCCAGGGACAGGGAAATGAAAAACTGTTTTTT. Protein product: CASSQGQGNEKLFF.

This clone was seen a handful of times. The genes are TRBV13 and TRBJ1-5; unclear D gene. The germline V gene encodes CDR1 PRHDT and CDR2 FYEKMQ (reference sequence). This CDR3 region has 13 residues. V lost 5 bases and J lost 2, with 7 bases in between. In nucleotides, the CDR3 is TGTGCCAGCAGCCCCGGGGGCAATCAGCCCCAGCATTTT. It is translated as CASSPGGNQPQHF. Combining the CDR3 with reference TRBV13 and TRBJ1-5 gives the whole variable domain AAGVIQSPRHLIKEKRETATLKCYPIPRHDTVYWYQQGPGQDPQFLISFYEKMQSDKGSIPDRFSAQQFSDYHSELNMSSLELGDSALYFCASSPGGNQPQHFGDGTRLSIL.

The V call is TRBV4-1, the J call TRBJ2-1, with TRBD1 matching over 7 bases. The CDR3 is 15 residues long. Germline loops: CDR1 MGHRA, CDR2 YSYEKL. V shed 4 bases and J 2 bases; nucleotides not matched to a gene: 5. For the CDR3, the DNA is TGCGCCAGCAGCCGCGCCGGGACAGCCTACAATGAGCAGTTCTTC. Its protein is CASSRAGTAYNEQFF.

The rearrangement uses TRBV19 and TRBJ1-5; the D gene is possibly TRBD1 (6 bases). Trimming left V 0 bases short and J 4 bases short, with 16 bases between. This CDR3 is built from 17 residues. CDR1 LNHDA and CDR2 SQIVND come from the germline V gene (reference sequence). The CDR3, as DNA: TGTGCCAGTAGTATAGAGGCCCTAACTGACAGGAATCAGCCCCAGCATTTT. It encodes CASSIEALTDRNQPQHF.

The chain joins TRBV4-1 to TRBJ1-5; TRBD1 is a possible D gene (5 bases). The germline V gene encodes CDR1 MGHRA and CDR2 YSYEKL. The CDR3 is 13 residues long. Trimming pared 4 bases from V and 6 bases from J, leaving 10 bases between. CDR3: CASSRGEGQPQHF. In DNA, the CDR3 is TGCGCCAGCAGCCGAGGGGAGGGTCAGCCCCAGCATTTT.